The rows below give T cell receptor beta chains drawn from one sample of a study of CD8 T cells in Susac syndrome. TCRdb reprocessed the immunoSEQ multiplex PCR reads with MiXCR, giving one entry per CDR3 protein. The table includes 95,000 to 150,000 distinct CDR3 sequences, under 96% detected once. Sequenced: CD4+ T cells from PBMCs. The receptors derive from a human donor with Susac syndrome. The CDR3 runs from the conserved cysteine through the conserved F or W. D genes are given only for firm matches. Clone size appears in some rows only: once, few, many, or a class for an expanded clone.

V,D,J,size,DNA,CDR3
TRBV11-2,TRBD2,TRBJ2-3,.,TGTGCCAGCAGCCAAAGCGGGAGGGCTCATGGAGATACGCAGTATTTT,CASSQSGRAHGDTQYF
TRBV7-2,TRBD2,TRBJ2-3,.,TGTGCCAGCAGCTTTCAAGCGGGAGAAGTAAAAGATACGCAGTATTTT,CASSFQAGEVKDTQYF
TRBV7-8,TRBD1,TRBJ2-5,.,TGTGCCAGCAGCCACAGCGACAGGGGATCCGGGGAGACCCAGTACTTC,CASSHSDRGSGETQYF
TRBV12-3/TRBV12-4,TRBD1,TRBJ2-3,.,TGTGCCAGCACCAAGACAGGGGGCTTTCGCACAGATACGCAGTATTTT,CASTKTGGFRTDTQYF
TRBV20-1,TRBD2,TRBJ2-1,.,TGCAGTGCCCTTGCTAGCGGGAGTCGGAATGAGCAGTTCTTC,CSALASGSRNEQFF
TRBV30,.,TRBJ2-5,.,TGTGCCTGGAGTGATCGCGGGACCCAGTACTTC,CAWSDRGTQYF
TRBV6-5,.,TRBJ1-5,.,TGTGCCAGCAGTTCCTACTTAGATCAGCCCCAGCATTTT,CASSSYLDQPQHF
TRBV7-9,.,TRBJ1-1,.,TGTGCCAGCAGCTCAAGGGGAACAGCGAACACTGAAGCTTTCTTT,CASSSRGTANTEAFF
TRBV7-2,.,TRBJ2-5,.,TGTGCCAGCAGCTTTGTGGCTAGCGCAGAACAAGAGACCCAGTACTTC,CASSFVASAEQETQYF
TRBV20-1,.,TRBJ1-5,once,TGCAGTGCTCTCCAGGGCGATCAGCCCCAGCATTTT,CSALQGDQPQHF
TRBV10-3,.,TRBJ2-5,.,TGTGCCATCAGTGTTTACAGGGAAGAGACCCAGTACTTC,CAISVYREETQYF
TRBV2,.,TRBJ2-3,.,TGTGCCAGCGCCCCGACGAGCACAGATACGCAGTATTTT,CASAPTSTDTQYF
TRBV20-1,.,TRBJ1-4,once,TGCAGTGCTCTTCCGGGACTCTCAACTAATGAAAAACTGTTTTTT,CSALPGLSTNEKLFF
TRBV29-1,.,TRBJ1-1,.,TGCAGCGTTGGACAGGTCCTGAACACTGAAGCTTTCTTT,CSVGQVLNTEAFF
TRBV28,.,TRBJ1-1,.,TGTGCCAGCAGCATAATTACGGGGGGCACTGAAGCTTTCTTT,CASSIITGGTEAFF
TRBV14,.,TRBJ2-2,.,TGTGCCAGCAGCCGCGGTCGGAGCGGGGAGCTGTTTTTT,CASSRGRSGELFF
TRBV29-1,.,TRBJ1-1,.,TGCAGCGTTGCCTCCAGATTGGGCACTGAAGCTTTCTTT,CSVASRLGTEAFF
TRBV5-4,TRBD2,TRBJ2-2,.,TGTGCCAGCAGCGTGGGACTAGCGGGAGACACCGGGGAGCTGTTTTTT,CASSVGLAGDTGELFF
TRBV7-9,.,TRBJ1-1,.,TGTGCCAGCAGCTCCGGGTTAATGGACACTGAAGCTTTCTTT,CASSSGLMDTEAFF
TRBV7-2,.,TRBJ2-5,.,TGTGCCAGCAGCCCATGGGAAGAGACCCAGTACTTC,CASSPWEETQYF
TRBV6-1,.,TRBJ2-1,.,TGTGCCAGCAGTGAGACCAAGGGTGAGCAGTTCTTC,CASSETKGEQFF
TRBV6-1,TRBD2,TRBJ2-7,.,TGTGCCAGCAAAGCGGGAGAGGGACTAGCTGCTTGGGAGCAGTACTTC,CASKAGEGLAAWEQYF
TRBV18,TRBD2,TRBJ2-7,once,TGTGCCAGCTCCCCCCAGGGCGGGAGGACGGGGGAGCAGTACTTC,CASSPQGGRTGEQYF
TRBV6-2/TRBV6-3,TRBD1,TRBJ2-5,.,TGTGCCAGCACCAGGGATTGGACAGGGGGCAAGGAGACCCAGTACTTC,CASTRDWTGGKETQYF
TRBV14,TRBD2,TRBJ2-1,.,TGTGCCAGCAGCCATGGACTAGCGACCTACAATGAGCAGTTCTTC,CASSHGLATYNEQFF
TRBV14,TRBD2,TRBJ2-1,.,TGTGCCAGCAGCCTACGAGCCGGGACTAGCGGTTACAATGAGCAGTTCTTC,CASSLRAGTSGYNEQFF
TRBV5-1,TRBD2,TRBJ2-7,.,TGCGCCAGCAGCTTGGCCCCAGCGGGAGGGACTGACGAGCAGTACTTC,CASSLAPAGGTDEQYF
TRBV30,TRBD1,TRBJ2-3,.,TGTGCCTGGAGTGTAAACAGGGGCGGGAGCACAGATACGCAGTATTTT,CAWSVNRGGSTDTQYF